This T cell receptor beta chain was sequenced during a study of identical twins. Study observations and caveats: Out-of-frame alpha sequences common to twins exhibited a surplus of low generation probability.

With 4 bases clipped from V and 7 bases from J, the junction kept 4 bases outside the gene matches. The CDR3 runs 14 residues. Germline lookup yields CDR1 KGHDR and CDR2 SFDVKD. Note on this clonotype: Its antigen is unknown.

Unique molecular identifiers were present on cDNA, and template switching added a universal primer site. TCRdb reprocessed the 5' RACE reads with MiXCR, giving one entry per CDR3 protein. The sample holds 450,000 to 650,000 distinct CDR3 sequences, about 16% seen once. The same sample was also used in a study of yellow fever vaccine responses in identical twins. Per that study: Reportedly, the response of twins' T cells to the vaccine seemed partly convergent, partly personalized.

The TCR comes from a woman in her late teens or twenties in good health. The sample comprised CD4+ T cells sorted from blood. The V call is TRBV24-1, the J call TRBJ2-1, with TRBD1 matching over 9 bases. CDR3 sequence reads: CATSDGTGNNEQFF. DNA of the CDR3: TGTGCCACCAGTGACGGGACAGGGAATAATGAGCAGTTCTTC.